These 10 T cell receptor beta chains originate from one sample sequenced in a study of Ad26.COV2.S vaccination and SARS-CoV-2 variants. Sequencing was performed with immunoSEQ multiplex PCR; in TCRdb, only in-frame clones are kept and a portion is missing. This sample carries some 350,000 clones, around 92% of them seen once, and the ten largest clones take under 4%. The material sequenced was peripheral blood, taken after recovery from COVID-19. All receptors derive from a human donor who had recovered from COVID-19.

The chain is built from TRBV9 and TRBJ2-2; TRBD1 matches at 7 bases. V lost 6 bases and J lost 0; bases outside the gene matches: 8. CDR3 length equals 16 residues. In germline, CDR1 is SGDLS, CDR2 YYNGEE. CDR3 DNA sequence: TGTGCCAGCACCGAGGACAGGACGACGAACACCGGGGAGCTGTTTTTT. Its translation: CASTEDRTTNTGELFF.

V is TRBV3-1 (or the pseudogene TRBV3-2) and J is TRBJ1-1, with D unresolved. In germline, CDR1 is LGHDT, CDR2 YNNKEL (reference sequence). Trimming cost V 6 bases and J 6 bases, with 17 bases left between them. The CDR3 totals 14 residues. The CDR3 DNA reads TGTGCCAGCAGTCCCGACCTTGGGCAGCCTGAAGCTTTCTTT. It specifies CASSPDLGQPEAFF.

This clone appeared a single time. The chain employs TRBV19 and TRBJ2-1; 10 nucleotides line up with TRBD1. Germline V CDR1 and CDR2: LNHDA, SQIVND (reference sequence). V shed 9 bases and J 3 bases; nucleotides not matched to a gene: 11. CDR3 size: 16 residues. The CDR3 sequence is CASRDRGIGFYNEQFF. As DNA, the CDR3 is TGTGCCAGCCGGGACAGGGGAATTGGTTTCTACAATGAGCAGTTCTTC.

This chain links TRBV6-5 with TRBJ2-3, with 8 nucleotides matching TRBD2. CDR3 size: 15 residues. The J segment lost 7 bases and the V segment lost 5 bases, leaving 11 bases of the junction unmatched. Germline CDR1 and CDR2: MNHEY and SVGAGI. DNA of the CDR3: TGTGCCAGCAGTCTAAGAGCGGGGGCGGCATATACGCAGTATTTT. Its translation: CASSLRAGAAYTQYF.

The chain uses TRBV10-1 and TRBJ1-2, with D tentatively TRBD1 (6 bases). Deletions cut 6 bases from V and 3 bases from J, with 11 bases between. Germline V gives CDR1 WNHNN, CDR2 SYGVQD (reference sequence). This CDR3 has 13 amino acids. The CDR3 bases are TGCGCCAGCAGCGAGGGGGGGGACTATGGCTACACCTTC. Residues: CASSEGGDYGYTF.

The V and J genes are TRBV6-6 and TRBJ2-1; D unresolved. Germline CDR1 MNHNY, CDR2 SVGAGI (reference sequence). The CDR3 sequence is 12 residues long. Trimming left V 5 bases short and J 6 bases short, with 8 bases between. The CDR3 protein is CASSPLSNEQFF. CDR3 coding DNA: TGTGCCAGCAGTCCCCTAAGCAATGAGCAGTTCTTC.

The gene calls are TRBV29-1 and TRBJ1-4; D is possibly TRBD1 (6 bases). The CDR3 has 13 amino acids. From germline, CDR1 is SQVTM and CDR2 ANQGSEA. Trimming pared 4 bases from V and 6 bases from J, leaving 12 bases between. The CDR3 sequence: CSVGTGWDEKLFF. DNA of the CDR3: TGCAGCGTTGGAACAGGGTGGGATGAAAAACTGTTTTTT.

The genes are TRBV6-1 and TRBJ2-1, with a tentative D call TRBD2 (7 bases). Trimming removed 3 bases from V and 12 bases from J, with 12 bases in between. This CDR3 is built from 12 residues. Germline V gene lookup returns CDR1 MNHNS and CDR2 SASEGT. CDR3 in amino acids: CASSERGGVQFF. CDR3 DNA sequence: TGTGCCAGCAGTGAGAGGGGGGGCGTGCAGTTCTTC.

This chain connects TRBV19 to TRBJ1-5; TRBD1 matches 7 bases. This CDR3 region has 14 residues. V shed 4 bases and J 5 bases; nucleotides not matched to a gene: 5. CDR1 is LNHDA, CDR2 SQIVND, per germline (reference sequence). CDR3 in amino acids: CASSTQGVYQPQHF. CDR3 DNA: TGTGCCAGTAGTACGCAGGGGGTCTATCAGCCCCAGCATTTT. Full variable domain (remainder filled in from reference TRBV19 and TRBJ1-5): DGGITQSPKYLFRKEGQNVTLSCEQNLNHDAMYWYRQDPGQGLRLIYYSQIVNDFQKGDIAEGYSVSREKKESFPLTVTSAQKNPTAFYLCASSTQGVYQPQHFGDGTRLSIL.

This sequence joins TRBV5-1 and TRBJ2-1; TRBD2 agrees at 10 bases. With 0 bases clipped from V and 7 bases from J, the junction kept 10 bases outside the gene matches. The CDR3 covers 17 residues. Germline V gene sequence: CDR1 SGHRS, CDR2 YFSETQ. CDR3 nucleotides: TGCGCCAGCAGCTTGGCCAGCGGGGGGGCCCGGGATAATGAGCAGTTCTTC. This translates into CASSLASGGARDNEQFF.